This TCR beta chain was sequenced during a study of blood T cells in healthy people across ages. The CDR3 has 16 residues. A second PCR of 7 to 11 cycles used a sample-barcoded 5' primer and a J-beta primer mix. Using its own MiXCR run on the 5' RACE reads, TCRdb lists one record per CDR3 protein. Of some 690,000 distinct CDR3 sequences detected, 20% to 25% appear once; the ten largest clones hold about 20%. This chain links TRBV21-1 with TRBJ1-2; the table's TRBD1 call for D was not verified on the DNA. TRBV21-1 is a listed pseudogene. Sequenced input: blood. The receptor was derived from a man in his 70s in good health. CDR3: CASSTRTGGIDYGYTF. As DNA, the CDR3 is TGTGCCAGCAGCACCCGGACAGGGGGTATTGACTATGGCTACACCTTC.